This TCR beta chain derives from a study of radiation and T cells in renal cell carcinoma. Some clones are missing from TCRdb's copy, which holds only in-frame ones; the method was immunoSEQ multiplex PCR. Of just under 80,000 clones in the sample, around 85% were seen once. V shed 3 bases and J 6 bases; nucleotides not matched to a gene: 4. The germline gives CDR1 KGHSH, CDR2 LQKENI. This CDR3 contains 14 residues. The sample's time point: blood 2 weeks post-SBRT. Treatment noted: 15 Gy SBRT to primary tumor, nephrectomy 4 weeks later. The clonotype originates from a woman between 45 and 60 years old with renal cell carcinoma. This sequence joins TRBV18 and TRBJ1-3; 8 nucleotides line up with TRBD1. The sequencing used blood, collected from a patient whose treatment included radiotherapy and nephrectomy. The CDR3 DNA follows: TGTGCCAGCTCACCCTCGGACAGGGAAAACACCATATATTTT. It yields the protein CASSPSDRENTIYF.